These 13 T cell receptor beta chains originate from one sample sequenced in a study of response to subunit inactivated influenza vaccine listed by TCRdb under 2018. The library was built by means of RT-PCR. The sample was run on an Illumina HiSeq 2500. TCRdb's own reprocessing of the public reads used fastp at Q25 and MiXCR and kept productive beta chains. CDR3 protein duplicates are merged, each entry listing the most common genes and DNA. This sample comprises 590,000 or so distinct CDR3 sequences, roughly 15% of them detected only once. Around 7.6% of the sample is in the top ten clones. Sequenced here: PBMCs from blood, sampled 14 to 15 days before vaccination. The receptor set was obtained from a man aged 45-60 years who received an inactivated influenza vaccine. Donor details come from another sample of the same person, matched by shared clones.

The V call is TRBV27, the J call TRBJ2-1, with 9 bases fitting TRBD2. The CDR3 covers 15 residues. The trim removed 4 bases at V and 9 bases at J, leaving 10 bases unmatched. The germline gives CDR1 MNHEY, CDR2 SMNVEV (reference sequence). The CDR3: CASSYIAGARGEQFF. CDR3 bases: TGTGCCAGCAGTTACATAGCGGGGGCCCGAGGTGAGCAGTTCTTC.

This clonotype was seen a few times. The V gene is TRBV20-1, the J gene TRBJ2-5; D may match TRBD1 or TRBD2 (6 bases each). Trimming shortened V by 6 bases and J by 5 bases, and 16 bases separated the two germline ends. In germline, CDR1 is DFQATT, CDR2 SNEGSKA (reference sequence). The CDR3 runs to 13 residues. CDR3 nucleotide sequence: TGCAGTGCCCTTCGACAAGGGGGGGAGACCCAGTACTTC. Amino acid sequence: CSALRQGGETQYF.

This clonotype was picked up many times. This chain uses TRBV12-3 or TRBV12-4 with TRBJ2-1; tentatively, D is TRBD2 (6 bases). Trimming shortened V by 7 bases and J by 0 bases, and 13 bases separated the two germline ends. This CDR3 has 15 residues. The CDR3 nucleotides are TGTGCCAGCACCCGGGGAGGCCCCTCCTACAATGAGCAGTTCTTC. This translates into CASTRGGPSYNEQFF.

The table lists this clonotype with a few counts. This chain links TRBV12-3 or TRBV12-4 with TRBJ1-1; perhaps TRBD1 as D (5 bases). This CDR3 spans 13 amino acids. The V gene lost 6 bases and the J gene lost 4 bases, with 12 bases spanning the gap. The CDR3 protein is CASSRAQGTEAFF. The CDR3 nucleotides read TGTGCCAGCAGCAGAGCTCAGGGCACTGAAGCTTTCTTT.

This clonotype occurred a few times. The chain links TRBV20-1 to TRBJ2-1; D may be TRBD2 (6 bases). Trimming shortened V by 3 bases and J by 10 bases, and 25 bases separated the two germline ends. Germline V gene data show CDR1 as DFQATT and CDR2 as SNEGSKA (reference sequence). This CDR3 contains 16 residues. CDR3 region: CSASLWGVRSGREQFF. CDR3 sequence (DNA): TGCAGTGCTAGCCTTTGGGGGGTTCGATCCGGTCGGGAGCAGTTCTTC.

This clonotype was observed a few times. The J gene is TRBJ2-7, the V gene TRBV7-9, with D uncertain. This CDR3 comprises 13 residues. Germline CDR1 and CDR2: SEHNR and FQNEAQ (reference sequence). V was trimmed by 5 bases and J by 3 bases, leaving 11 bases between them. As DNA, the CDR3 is TGTGCCAGCAGCCTCGGAACCTACTACGAGCAGTACTTC. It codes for CASSLGTYYEQYF.

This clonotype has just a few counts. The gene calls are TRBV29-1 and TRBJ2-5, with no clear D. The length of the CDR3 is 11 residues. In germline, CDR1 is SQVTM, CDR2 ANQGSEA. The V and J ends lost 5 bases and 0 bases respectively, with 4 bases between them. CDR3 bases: TGCAGCGTTTTGGACCAAGAGACCCAGTACTTC. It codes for CSVLDQETQYF.

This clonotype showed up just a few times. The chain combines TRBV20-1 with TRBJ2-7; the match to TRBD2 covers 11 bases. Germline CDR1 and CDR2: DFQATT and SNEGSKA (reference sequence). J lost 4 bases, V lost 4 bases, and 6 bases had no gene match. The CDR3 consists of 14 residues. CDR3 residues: CSAKTSGVKYEQYF. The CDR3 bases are TGCAGTGCTAAGACTAGCGGGGTCAAGTACGAGCAGTACTTC.

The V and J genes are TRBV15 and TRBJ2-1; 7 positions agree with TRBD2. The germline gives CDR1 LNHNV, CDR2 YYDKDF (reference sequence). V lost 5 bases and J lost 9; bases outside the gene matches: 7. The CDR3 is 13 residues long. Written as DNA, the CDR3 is TGTGCCACCAGCTACCGGGACTACGGTGAGCAGTTCTTC. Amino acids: CATSYRDYGEQFF.

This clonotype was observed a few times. This chain's CDR3 is CSARPIPGGGLTYNEQFF. CDR3 nucleotide sequence: TGCAGTGCCAGACCTATTCCGGGAGGGGGACTAACCTACAATGAGCAGTTCTTC. The J gene is TRBJ2-1, the V gene TRBV20-1; 8 positions agree with TRBD2. CDR1 and CDR2 from the germline V gene are DFQATT and SNEGSKA (reference sequence). V lost 6 bases, J lost 2 bases, and 18 bases stayed unmatched. The CDR3 has 18 residues.

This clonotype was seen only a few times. The CDR3 loop is CSVEGQHSGNTIYF. The CDR3 nucleotides are TGCAGCGTTGAAGGGCAGCACTCTGGAAACACCATATATTTT. The chain has TRBV29-1 and TRBJ1-3; the D is unclear. V lost 1 base to trimming and J lost 0 bases, with 7 bases between them. There are 14 residues in the CDR3. Germline V gene sequence: CDR1 SQVTM, CDR2 ANQGSEA.

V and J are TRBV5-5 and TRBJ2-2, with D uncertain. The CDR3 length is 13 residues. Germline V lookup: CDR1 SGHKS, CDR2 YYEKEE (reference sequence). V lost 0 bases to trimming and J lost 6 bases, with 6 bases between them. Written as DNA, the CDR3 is TGTGCCAGCAGCTTGGCCCAGGCCGGGGAGCTGTTTTTT. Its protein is CASSLAQAGELFF.

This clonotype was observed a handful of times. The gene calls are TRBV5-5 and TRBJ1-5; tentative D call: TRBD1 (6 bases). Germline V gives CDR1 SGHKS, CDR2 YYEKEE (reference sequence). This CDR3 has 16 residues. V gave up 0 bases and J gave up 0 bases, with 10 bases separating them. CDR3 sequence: CASSLGTVYSNQPQHF. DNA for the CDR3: TGTGCCAGCAGCTTGGGGACAGTTTATAGCAATCAGCCCCAGCATTTT.